This T cell receptor (beta chain) was obtained from a study of blood T cell repertoires in COVID-19. This CDR3 has 13 residues. CDR1 is SQVTM and CDR2 is ANQGSEA in the germline V gene. J lost 10 bases, V lost 4 bases, and 9 bases had no gene match. Profiled with immunoSEQ multiplex PCR; TCRdb holds only in-frame clones, not every one. The data show fewer than 250,000 clones, around 90% seen once. This chain links TRBV29-1 with TRBJ1-1; 10 bases are shared with TRBD1. This TCR was recovered from a man between 70 and 80 years old with acute or convalescent COVID-19. Sequencing used peripheral blood. CDR3 nucleotide sequence: TGCAGCGTTGTTGACAGGGGGCCTGGAGGAGCTTTCTTT. Translated, it gives CSVVDRGPGGAFF. Variable domain in full (rest from reference TRBV29-1 and TRBJ1-1): SAVISQKPSRDICQRGTSLTIQCQVDSQVTMMFWYRQQPGQSLTLIATANQGSEATYESGFVIDKFPISRPNLTFSTLTVSNMSPEDSSIYLCSVVDRGPGGAFFGQGTRLTVV.